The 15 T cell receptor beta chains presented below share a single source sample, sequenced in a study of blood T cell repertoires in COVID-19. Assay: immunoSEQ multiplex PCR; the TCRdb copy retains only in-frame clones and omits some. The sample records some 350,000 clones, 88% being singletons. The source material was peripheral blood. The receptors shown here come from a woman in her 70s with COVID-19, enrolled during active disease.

CDR3 DNA: TGTGCCAGCAGCTTAGACAGGGTGGAGGAAAAACTGTTTTTT. Its protein product is CASSLDRVEEKLFF. V and J are TRBV7-2 and TRBJ1-4; perhaps TRBD1 as D (6 bases). This CDR3 has 14 residues. V was clipped by 1 base and J by 8 bases, with 11 bases between them. Germline CDR1 SGHTA, CDR2 FQGNSA.

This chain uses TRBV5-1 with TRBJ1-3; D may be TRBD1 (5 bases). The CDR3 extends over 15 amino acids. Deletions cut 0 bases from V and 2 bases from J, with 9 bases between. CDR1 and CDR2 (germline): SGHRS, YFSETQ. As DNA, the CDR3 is TGCGCCAGCAGCTTGGACGGCAGGGCTGGAAACACCATATATTTT. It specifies CASSLDGRAGNTIYF.

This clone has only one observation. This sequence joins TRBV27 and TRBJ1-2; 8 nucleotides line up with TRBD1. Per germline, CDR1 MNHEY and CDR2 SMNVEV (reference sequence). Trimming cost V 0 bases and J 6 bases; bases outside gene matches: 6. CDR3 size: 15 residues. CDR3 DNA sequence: TGTGCCAGCAGTTTATCGGTCCAGGGGGCGAATGGCTACACCTTC. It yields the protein CASSLSVQGANGYTF.

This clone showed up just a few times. The CDR3 DNA is TGTGCCAGCGCCCCCGGTTCCGGCTCTGGAAACACCATATATTTT. Its protein is CASAPGSGSGNTIYF. The chain has TRBV19 and TRBJ1-3; D is unresolved. Trimming took 9 bases from V and 0 from J, leaving 15 bases between them. This CDR3 has 15 amino acids. CDR1 and CDR2 (germline): LNHDA, SQIVND (reference sequence).

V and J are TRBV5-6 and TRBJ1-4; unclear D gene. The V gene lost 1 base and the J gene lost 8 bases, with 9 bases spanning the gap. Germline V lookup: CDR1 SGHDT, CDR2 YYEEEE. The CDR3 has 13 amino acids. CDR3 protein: CASSLLREEKLFF. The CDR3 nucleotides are TGTGCCAGCAGCTTGCTGCGGGAGGAAAAACTGTTTTTT. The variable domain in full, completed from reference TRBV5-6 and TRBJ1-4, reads DAGVTQSPTHLIKTRGQQVTLRCSPKSGHDTVSWYQQALGQGPQFIFQYYEEEERQRGNFPDRFSGHQFPNYSSELNVNALLLGDSALYLCASSLLREEKLFFGSGTQLSVL.

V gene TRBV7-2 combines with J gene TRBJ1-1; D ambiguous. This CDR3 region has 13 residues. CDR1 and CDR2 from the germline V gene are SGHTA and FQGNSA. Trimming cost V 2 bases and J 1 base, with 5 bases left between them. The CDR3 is CASSLRRNTEAFF. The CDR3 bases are TGTGCCAGCAGCTTACGCAGGAACACTGAAGCTTTCTTT.

CDR3: CASSSRAGGDSPLHF. CDR3 bases: TGTGCCAGCAGCTCGCGGGCGGGGGGGGATTCACCCCTCCACTTT. V is TRBV28 and J is TRBJ1-6, with D possibly matching TRBD1 (5 bases). The CDR3 spans 15 residues. Trimming pared 6 bases from V and 8 bases from J, leaving 17 bases between. CDR1 and CDR2 from the germline V gene are MDHEN and SYDVKM. Using reference TRBV28 and TRBJ1-6 for the parts outside the CDR3, the full variable domain is DVKVTQSSRYLVKRTGEKVFLECVQDMDHENMFWYRQDPGLGLRLIYFSYDVKMKEKGDIPEGYSVSREKKERFSLILESASTNQTSMYLCASSSRAGGDSPLHFGNGTRLTVT.

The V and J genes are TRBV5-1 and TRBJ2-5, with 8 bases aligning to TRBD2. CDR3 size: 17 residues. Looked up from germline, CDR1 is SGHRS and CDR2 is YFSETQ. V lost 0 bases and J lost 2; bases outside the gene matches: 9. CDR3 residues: CASSLAGGTSGQETQYF. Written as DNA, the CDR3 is TGCGCCAGCAGCTTGGCCGGTGGTACTAGCGGACAAGAGACCCAGTACTTC.

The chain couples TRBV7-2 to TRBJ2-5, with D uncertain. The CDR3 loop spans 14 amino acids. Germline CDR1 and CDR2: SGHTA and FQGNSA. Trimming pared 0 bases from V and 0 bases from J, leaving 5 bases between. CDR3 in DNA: TGTGCCAGCAGCTTAGCCCCTGACCAAGAGACCCAGTACTTC. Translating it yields CASSLAPDQETQYF. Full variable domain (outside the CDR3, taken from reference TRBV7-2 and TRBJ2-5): GAGVSQSPSNKVTEKGKDVELRCDPISGHTALYWYRQSLGQGLEFLIYFQGNSAPDKSGLPSDRFSAERTGGSVSTLTIQRTQQEDSAVYLCASSLAPDQETQYFGPGTRLLVL.

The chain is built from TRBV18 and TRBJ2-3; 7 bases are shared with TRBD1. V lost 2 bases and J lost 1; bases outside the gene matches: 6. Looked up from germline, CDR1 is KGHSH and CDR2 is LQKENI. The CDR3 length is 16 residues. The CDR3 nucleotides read TGTGCCAGCTCACCAAAGGGGGCGGGCGGCACAGATACGCAGTATTTT. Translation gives CASSPKGAGGTDTQYF.

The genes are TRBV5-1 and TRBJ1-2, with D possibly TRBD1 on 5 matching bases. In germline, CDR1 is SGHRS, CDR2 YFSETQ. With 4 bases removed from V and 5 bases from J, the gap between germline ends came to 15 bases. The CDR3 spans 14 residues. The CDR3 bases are TGCGCCAGCAGCGCGCCGGGACTTGGGTATGGCTACACCTTC. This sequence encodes CASSAPGLGYGYTF.

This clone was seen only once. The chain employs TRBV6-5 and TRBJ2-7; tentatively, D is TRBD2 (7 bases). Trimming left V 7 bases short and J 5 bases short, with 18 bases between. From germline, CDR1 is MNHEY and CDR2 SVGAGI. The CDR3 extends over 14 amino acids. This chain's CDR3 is CASIPEGGPHEQYF. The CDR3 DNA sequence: TGTGCCAGCATTCCCGAGGGGGGGCCCCACGAGCAGTACTTC.

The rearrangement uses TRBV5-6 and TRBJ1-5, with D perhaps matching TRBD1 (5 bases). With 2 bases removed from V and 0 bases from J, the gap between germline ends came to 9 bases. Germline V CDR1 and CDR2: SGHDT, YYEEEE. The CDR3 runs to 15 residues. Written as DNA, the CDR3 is TGTGCCAGCAGCTTAGGGGCATATAGCAATCAGCCCCAGCATTTT. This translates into CASSLGAYSNQPQHF.

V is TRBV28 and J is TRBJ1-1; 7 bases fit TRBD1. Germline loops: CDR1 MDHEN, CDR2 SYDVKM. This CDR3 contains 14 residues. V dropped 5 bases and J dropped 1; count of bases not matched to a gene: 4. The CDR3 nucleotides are TGTGCCAGCAGTCCAGACAGGGAGAACACTGAAGCTTTCTTT. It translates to CASSPDRENTEAFF.

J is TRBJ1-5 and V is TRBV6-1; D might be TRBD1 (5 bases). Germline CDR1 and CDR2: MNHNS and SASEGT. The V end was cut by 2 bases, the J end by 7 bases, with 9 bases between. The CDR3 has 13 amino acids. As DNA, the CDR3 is TGTGCCAGCAGTGAACAGGGTCAACAGCCCCAGCATTTT. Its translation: CASSEQGQQPQHF.